This TCR beta chain was sequenced in a study of a mutant IDH1 vaccine in newly diagnosed glioma. Regarding time point: week 23, last vaccination. Each dose of the vaccine consisted of 300 ug of mutant IDH1 20-mer peptide, with topical imiquimod. In the case of this clone: Its antigen is unknown.

Here immunoSEQ multiplex PCR was the method, and the copy in TCRdb shows in-frame clones only, minus some. This table holds over 35,000 clones, roughly 83% found once. V lost 6 bases, J lost 6 bases, and 14 bases lay in between. The CDR3 is 13 amino acids. Germline V gene lookup returns CDR1 LNHDA and CDR2 SQIVND (reference sequence). The sample was PBMCs, taken from a glioma patient whose treatment included an IDH1 peptide vaccine. The chain links TRBV19 to TRBJ1-2; the D is unclear. The clonotype comes from a woman under 30 with glioma. Some clones in this sample may be carry-over from other donors' samples. CDR3 DNA: TGTGCCAGTAGGGTTCGGGGTGGGAATGGCTACACCTTC. Translation: CASRVRGGNGYTF.